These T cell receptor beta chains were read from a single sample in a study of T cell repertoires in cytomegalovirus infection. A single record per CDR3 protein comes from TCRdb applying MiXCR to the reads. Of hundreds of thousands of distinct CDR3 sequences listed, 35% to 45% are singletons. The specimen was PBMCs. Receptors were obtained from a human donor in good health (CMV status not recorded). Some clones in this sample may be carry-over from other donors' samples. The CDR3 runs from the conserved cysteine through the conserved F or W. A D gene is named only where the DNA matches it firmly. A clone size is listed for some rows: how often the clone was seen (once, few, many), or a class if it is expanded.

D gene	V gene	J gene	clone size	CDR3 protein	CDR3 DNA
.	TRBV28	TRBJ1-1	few	CAIRSSEAFF	TGTGCCATCCGGAGCAGTGAAGCTTTCTTT
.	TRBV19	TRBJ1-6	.	CASSTMAGYNSPLHF	TGTGCCAGTAGTACCATGGCAGGCTATAATTCACCCCTCCACTTT
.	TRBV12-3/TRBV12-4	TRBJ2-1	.	CASSGVIFGQEKRERSYNEQFF	TGTGCCAGCAGTGGGGTTATTTTTGGACAGGAAAAGCGGGAGAGGTCCTACAATGAGCAGTTCTTC
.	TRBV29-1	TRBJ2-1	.	CSVGGFPEGDYNEQFF	TGCAGCGTTGGTGGCTTCCCGGAGGGAGATTACAATGAGCAGTTCTTC
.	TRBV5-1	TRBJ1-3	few	CASSTDSGNTIYF	TGCGCCAGCAGCACGGATTCTGGAAACACCATATATTTT
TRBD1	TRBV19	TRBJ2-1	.	CASSPVGQGVQSLYNEQFF	TGTGCCAGTAGTCCCGTGGGACAGGGGGTGCAAAGCCTCTACAATGAGCAGTTCTTC
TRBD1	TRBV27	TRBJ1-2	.	CASIERGGTAHNYGYTF	TGTGCCAGCATCGAGCGAGGAGGGACAGCGCATAACTATGGCTACACCTTC
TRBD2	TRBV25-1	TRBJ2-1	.	CASSEELAGVSSYNEQCF	TGTGCCAGCAGTGAAGAACTAGCGGGGGTTTCCTCCTACAATGAGCAGTGCTTC
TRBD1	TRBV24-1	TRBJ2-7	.	CATSDVGQSPYEQYF	TGTGCCACCAGTGACGTGGGACAGTCGCCCTACGAGCAGTACTTC
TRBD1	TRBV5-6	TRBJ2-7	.	CASNSGGPSYEQYF	TGTGCCAGCAACTCAGGGGGACCTTCATACGAGCAGTACTTC
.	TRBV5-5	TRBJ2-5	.	CSSSLGAGEVMSKTPYF	TGTTCAAGCAGCTTGGGAGCCGGGGAAGTTATGTCGAAGACCCCGTACTTC
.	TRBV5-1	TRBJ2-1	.	CASSAWEVEGVPPVLTYNEQFF	TGCGCCAGCAGTGCTTGGGAGGTGGAGGGAGTTCCACCTGTATTGACCTACAATGAGCAGTTCTTC
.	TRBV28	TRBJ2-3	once	CAISLGSRVDTKYF	TGTGCCATCAGTTTAGGGTCAAGGGTAGATACTAAGTATTTT
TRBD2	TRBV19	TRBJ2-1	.	CASSIEVLAGSSYNEQFF	TGTGCCAGTAGTATAGAGGTCCTAGCGGGAAGCTCCTACAATGAGCAGTTCTTC
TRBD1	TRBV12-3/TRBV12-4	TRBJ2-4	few	CASSRDRVVQYF	TGTGCCAGCAGCCGCGACAGGGTTGTTCAGTACTTC
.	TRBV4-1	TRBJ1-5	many	CASSQDFAQLQPQHF	TGCGCCAGCAGCCAAGATTTCGCACAACTTCAGCCCCAGCATTTT
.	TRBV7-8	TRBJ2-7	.	CASSFSQSYEQYF	TGTGCCAGCAGCTTTTCCCAATCCTACGAGCAGTACTTC
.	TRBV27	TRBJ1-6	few	CASSLSGATYNSPLHF	TGTGCCAGCAGTTTATCAGGGGCGACCTATAATTCACCCCTCCACTTT
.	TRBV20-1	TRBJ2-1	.	CSARTAHSYNEQFF	TGCAGTGCTAGGACAGCACACTCCTACAATGAGCAGTTCTTC
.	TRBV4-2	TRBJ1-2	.	CASSQVGGGDGYTF	TGTGCCAGCAGCCAAGTGGGCGGTGGGGATGGCTACACCTTC
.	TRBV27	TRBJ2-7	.	CASSLEAKGWGSSYEQYF	TGTGCCAGCAGTTTAGAGGCGAAGGGTTGGGGGAGCTCCTACGAGCAGTACTTC
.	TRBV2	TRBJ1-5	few	CASSEPNQPQHF	TGTGCCAGCAGTGAACCCAATCAGCCCCAGCATTTT
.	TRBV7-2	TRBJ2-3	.	CASSLVGSREDTQYF	TGTGCCAGCAGCTTAGTCGGCAGCAGGGAAGATACGCAGTATTTT
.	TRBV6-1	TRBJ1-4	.	CASSEASGSEKLFF	TGTGCCAGCAGTGAAGCGTCGGGGTCTGAAAAACTGTTTTTT
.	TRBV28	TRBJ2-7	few	CASSSNREERSYEQYF	TGTGCCAGCAGTAGTAACAGGGAGGAAAGGTCCTACGAGCAGTACTTC
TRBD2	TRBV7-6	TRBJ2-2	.	CASSLASGGVSGELFF	TGTGCCAGCAGCTTAGCTAGCGGGGGGGTTTCCGGGGAGCTGTTTTTT
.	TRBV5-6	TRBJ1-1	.	CASSSDRYYTEAFF	TGTGCCAGCAGCTCAGACAGGTATTACACTGAAGCTTTCTTT
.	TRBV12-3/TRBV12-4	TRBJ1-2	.	CASSLLRGYTF	TGTGCCAGCAGTTTACTCCGAGGCTACACCTTC
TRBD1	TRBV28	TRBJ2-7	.	CASSRWDRPYEQYF	TGTGCCAGCAGTCGGTGGGACAGACCCTACGAGCAGTACTTC
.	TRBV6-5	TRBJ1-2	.	CASSYSEGTDGYTF	TGTGCCAGCAGTTACTCCGAGGGGACCGATGGCTACACCTTC
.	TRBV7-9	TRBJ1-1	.	CASSLSWGSNTEAFF	TGTGCCAGCAGCTTAAGCTGGGGATCGAACACTGAAGCTTTCTTT
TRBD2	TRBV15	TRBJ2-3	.	CATSRVSGRAYETDTQYF	TGTGCCACCAGCAGAGTTAGCGGGAGGGCATACGAGACAGATACGCAGTATTTT
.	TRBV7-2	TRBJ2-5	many	CASSLVGGSETQYF	TGTGCCAGCAGCTTAGTTGGGGGAAGCGAGACCCAGTACTTC
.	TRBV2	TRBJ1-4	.	CASNRASGEKLFF	TGTGCCAGCAATAGGGCGTCGGGTGAAAAACTGTTTTTT
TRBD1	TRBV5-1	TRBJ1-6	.	CASSLFSTDRGNSPLHF	TGCGCCAGCAGCTTATTTTCCACGGACAGGGGTAATTCACCCCTCCACTTT
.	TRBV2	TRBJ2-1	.	CASTGFLSGARSYNEQFF	TGTGCCAGCACGGGATTCCTATCCGGGGCCCGCTCCTACAATGAGCAGTTCTTC
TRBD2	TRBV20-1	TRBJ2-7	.	CRAPFTSGTDEQYF	TGCCGTGCTCCCTTTACTAGCGGGACGGACGAGCAGTACTTC
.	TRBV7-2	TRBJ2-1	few	CASSIPGPGEQFF	TGTGCCAGCAGCATCCCGGGACCCGGTGAGCAGTTCTTC
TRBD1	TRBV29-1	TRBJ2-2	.	CCVVGTGGPGELFF	TGCTGCGTTGTAGGGACAGGGGGCCCCGGGGAGCTGTTTTTT
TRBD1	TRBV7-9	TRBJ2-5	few	CASSLAQGQGGTQYF	TGTGCCAGCAGCTTAGCGCAAGGACAGGGGGGGACCCAGTACTTC
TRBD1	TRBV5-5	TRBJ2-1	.	CASSFDRDSYNEQFF	TGTGCCAGCAGCTTCGACAGGGATTCCTACAATGAGCAGTTCTTC
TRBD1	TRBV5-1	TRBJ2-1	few	CASSLSGTGIDEQFF	TGCGCCAGCAGCTTGTCCGGGACAGGGATCGATGAGCAGTTCTTC
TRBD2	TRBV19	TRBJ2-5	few	CASSLGLAGRETQYF	TGTGCCAGTAGTCTGGGACTAGCGGGGCGAGAGACCCAGTACTTC
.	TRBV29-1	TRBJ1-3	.	CSVAGPSGNTIYF	TGCAGCGTTGCGGGACCCTCTGGAAACACCATATATTTT
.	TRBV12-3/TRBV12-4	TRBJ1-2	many	CASSDGLYGYTF	TGTGCCAGCAGCGACGGACTCTATGGCTACACCTTC
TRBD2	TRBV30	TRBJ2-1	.	CAWTGTSNHEQFF	TGTGCCTGGACCGGGACTAGTAATCATGAGCAGTTCTTC
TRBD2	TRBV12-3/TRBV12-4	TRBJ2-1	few	CASSIVGGANEQFF	TGTGCCAGCAGTATTGTCGGGGGGGCCAATGAGCAGTTCTTC
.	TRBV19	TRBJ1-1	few	CASSIGRPGGLNTEAFF	TGTGCCAGTAGTATAGGTAGGCCTGGGGGGCTGAACACTGAAGCTTTCTTT
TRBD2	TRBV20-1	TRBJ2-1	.	CSARDSSGGANEQFF	TGCAGTGCTAGAGATTCAAGCGGGGGGGCCAATGAGCAGTTCTTC
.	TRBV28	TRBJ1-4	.	CASSRAGKNNEKLFF	TGTGCGAGCTCCCGGGCAGGGAAAAATAATGAAAAACTGTTTTTT
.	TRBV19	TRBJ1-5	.	CASRYQGPFPQHFNQPQHF	TGTGCCAGCCGATATCAGGGGCCATTCCCCCAGCACTTCAATCAGCCCCAGCATTTT
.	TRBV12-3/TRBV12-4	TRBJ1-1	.	CASSFRGKAFF	TGTGCCAGCAGTTTTAGGGGAAAAGCTTTCTTT
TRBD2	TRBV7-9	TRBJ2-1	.	CASSFDLAGGYNEQFF	TGTGCCAGCAGCTTCGATCTAGCGGGGGGCTACAATGAGCAGTTCTTC
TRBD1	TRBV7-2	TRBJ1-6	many	CASSKGQGRRSPLHF	TGTGCCAGCAGCAAGGGACAGGGACGGCGGTCACCCCTCCACTTT
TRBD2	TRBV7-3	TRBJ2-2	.	CASSLGGTGGELFF	TGTGCCAGCAGCTTGGGAGGGACGGGCGGGGAGCTGTTTTTT